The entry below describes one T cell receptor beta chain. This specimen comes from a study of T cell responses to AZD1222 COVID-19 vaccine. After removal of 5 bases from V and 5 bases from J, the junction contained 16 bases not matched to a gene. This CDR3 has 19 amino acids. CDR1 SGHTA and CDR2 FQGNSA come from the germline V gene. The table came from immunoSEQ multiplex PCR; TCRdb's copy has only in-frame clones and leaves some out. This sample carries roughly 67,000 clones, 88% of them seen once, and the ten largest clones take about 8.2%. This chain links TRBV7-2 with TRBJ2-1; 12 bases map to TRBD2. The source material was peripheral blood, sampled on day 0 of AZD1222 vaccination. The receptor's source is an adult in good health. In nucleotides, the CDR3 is TGTGCCAGCAGCCAGTTATTTCCTAGCGGGAGGGCCGGGGACAATGAGCAGTTCTTC. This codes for CASSQLFPSGRAGDNEQFF.